The T cell receptor (beta chain) described here comes from a study of cytomegalovirus exposure and HLA in healthy donors. Use of 60 Vbeta and 13 Jbeta primers characterized the PCR. Repertoires were generated with immunoSEQ multiplex PCR, while TCRdb's copy carries only in-frame clones and drops some. The sample includes some 120,000 clones, 74% of them seen just once. The V and J ends lost 2 bases and 6 bases, in that order; junction bases with no gene match: 5. This CDR3 has 15 amino acids. Germline V lookup: CDR1 SGHVS, CDR2 FNYEAQ. This clonotype was sampled from a woman aged 45-65 years in good health and CMV-seropositive. V usage is TRBV7-6 and J usage is TRBJ2-1; TRBD2 matches at 9 bases. Sequences were obtained from PBMCs. Here the CDR3 reads CASSLYAGGLNEQFF. CDR3 sequence (DNA): TGTGCCAGCAGCTTATACGCGGGGGGGCTCAATGAGCAGTTCTTC.